The source of this TCR beta chain is a study of cytomegalovirus exposure and HLA in healthy donors. Whole-study findings and limits: The study carried out a later analysis of TCR beta sequences. It associated approximately 15,000 of them with specific HLA alleles at a false discovery rate of 0.05. Later analysis suggested most CMV-associated TCR beta chains were HLA-restricted. Available immune exposure information covered CMV serostatus only. What a later analysis reportedly showed was that an Asian-associated ancestry cluster had fewer N-insertions than the approximately 670-donor mean.

With 1 base removed from V and 2 bases from J, the gap between germline ends came to 12 bases. The length of the CDR3 is 16 residues. In germline, CDR1 is SGHTA, CDR2 FQGNSA. Of note for this clone: Antigen unknown.

Primers for the PCR totalled 60 Vbeta and 13 Jbeta. Method: immunoSEQ multiplex PCR; TCRdb's copy keeps in-frame clones and lacks some. This sample has over 120,000 clones, with around 84% found just once. The origin of this receptor is a man over 45 in good health and CMV-seronegative. V gene TRBV7-2 combines with J gene TRBJ1-3; maybe TRBD1 (6 bases). The sequencing input was PBMCs. The CDR3 DNA reads as TGTGCCAGCAGCTTAGTTGGGGGGGCGGCTGGAAACACCATATATTTT. This sequence encodes CASSLVGGAAGNTIYF.